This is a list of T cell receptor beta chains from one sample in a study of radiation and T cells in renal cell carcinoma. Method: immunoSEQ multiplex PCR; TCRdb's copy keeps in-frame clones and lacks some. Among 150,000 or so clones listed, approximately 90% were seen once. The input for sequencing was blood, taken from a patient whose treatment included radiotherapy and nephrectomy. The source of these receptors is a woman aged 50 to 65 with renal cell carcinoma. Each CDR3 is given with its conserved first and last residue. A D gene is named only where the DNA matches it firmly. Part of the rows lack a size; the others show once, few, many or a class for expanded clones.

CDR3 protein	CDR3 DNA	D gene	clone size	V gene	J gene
CASSLSGTGVTLGYTF	TGTGCCAGCAGTTTGAGCGGGACAGGGGTTACTCTAGGCTACACCTTC	TRBD1	.	TRBV27	TRBJ1-2
CASSVQGTDSPLHF	TGTGCCAGCAGCGTACAGGGGACGGATTCACCCCTCCACTTT	TRBD1	.	TRBV7-9	TRBJ1-6
CASSPIERRSYEQYF	TGTGCCAGCAGCCCCATAGAACGCCGCTCCTACGAGCAGTACTTC	.	.	TRBV6-5	TRBJ2-7
CASSLAGGLNTGELFF	TGTGCCAGCAGCTTAGCAGGGGGCTTGAACACCGGGGAGCTGTTTTTT	TRBD1	.	TRBV11-3	TRBJ2-2
CASSKTVNTEAFF	TGTGCCAGTAGTAAAACAGTAAACACTGAAGCTTTCTTT	.	.	TRBV19	TRBJ1-1
CASTPSHTGELFF	TGTGCCAGCACCCCGTCTCACACCGGGGAGCTGTTTTTT	.	.	TRBV25-1	TRBJ2-2
CASSTRTGFNTEAFF	TGTGCCAGCAGCACCCGGACAGGTTTTAACACTGAAGCTTTCTTT	TRBD1	once	TRBV5-6	TRBJ1-1
CASSQDPYEQYF	TGTGCCAGCAGCCAAGATCCCTACGAGCAGTACTTC	.	.	TRBV4-2	TRBJ2-7
CAWSQNRADRPLAKNIQYF	TGTGCCTGGAGTCAAAACCGGGCCGATCGACCTTTAGCCAAAAACATTCAGTACTTC	.	.	TRBV30	TRBJ2-4
CAGSLTENTEAFF	TGTGCCGGCAGCTTAACGGAGAACACTGAAGCTTTCTTT	.	.	TRBV7-6	TRBJ1-1